This paragraph reports one TCR beta chain. The sample originates from a study of molecular identifiers for immune sequencing clone quantification. A CD8+CD4-CCR7+CD45RA+ phenotype served as the sorting definition for naive CD8 T cells. TCRdb independently ran MiXCR on the PCR reads; one entry per CDR3 protein. The data contain 460,000 or so distinct CDR3 sequences, roughly a fifth of them singletons. V was clipped by 2 bases and J by 5 bases, with 10 bases between them. This CDR3 contains 14 residues. What was sequenced was naive CD8+ T cells from blood, with Jurkat cell RNA spiked in. Indicated subset: FACS-sorted CD8+CD4-CCR7+CD45RA+ naive T cells. The V call is TRBV12-3 or TRBV12-4, the J call TRBJ1-5; D not resolved. This TCR was sampled from a human donor in good health. Some libraries in this study had Jurkat cell RNA spiked in. In nucleotides, the CDR3 is TGTGCCAGCAGTTTAAGTTCGGGCTATCAGCCCCAGCATTTT. Translation: CASSLSSGYQPQHF.